The 24 T cell receptor beta chains below all came from one sample that was sequenced in a study of shared clonotypes between healthy human individuals. The naive CD8 subset, CD45RO-negative cells positively selected for CCR7, excluded terminally differentiated effector memory CD45RA+ cells. Profiled with immunoSEQ multiplex PCR; TCRdb holds only in-frame clones, not every one. The table records under 600,000 clones, 98% of them present only once. The sequencing sample was made of naive CD8+ T cells sorted from blood. These receptors were collected from a man aged 25-40 years in good health.

This chain links TRBV9 with TRBJ2-1; D is unclear. The CDR3 runs to 11 residues. Trimming cost V 7 bases and J 8 bases, with 10 bases left between them. Germline CDR1 SGDLS, CDR2 YYNGEE. The CDR3 loop reads CASGRVDEQFF. Here the CDR3 DNA reads TGTGCCAGCGGAAGGGTTGATGAGCAGTTCTTC.

The rearrangement links TRBV9 to TRBJ2-7; the D is unclear. Germline V gene sequence: CDR1 SGDLS, CDR2 YYNGEE. This CDR3 spans 13 amino acids. V lost 0 bases and J lost 4, with 8 bases in between. The CDR3 nucleotides are TGTGCCAGCAGCGTAGCGGACGATTACGAGCAGTACTTC. Its protein is CASSVADDYEQYF.

The chain is built from TRBV6-4 and TRBJ1-3, with D possibly TRBD1 on 6 matching bases. The CDR3 is 17 residues long. Per germline, CDR1 MRHNA and CDR2 SNTAGT. Trimming removed 6 bases at V and 0 bases at J, with 18 bases between. The CDR3 loop is CASSGGDTRFSGNTIYF. The CDR3 coding sequence is TGTGCCAGCAGCGGCGGGGACACCCGATTCTCTGGAAACACCATATATTTT.

The chain employs TRBV7-2 and TRBJ2-7; D not certain. Germline CDR1 reads SGHTA; CDR2 reads FQGNSA. Trimming removed 3 bases from V and 3 bases from J, with 24 bases in between. This CDR3 comprises 18 residues. In nucleotides, the CDR3 is TGTGCCAGCAGCTTCGTTGGCGGTATGTCCGACCACCTCTACGAGCAGTACTTC. Translating gives CASSFVGGMSDHLYEQYF.

The CDR3 sequence is CASSPDSPTDTQYF. The CDR3 DNA is TGTGCCAGCAGTCCCGACAGCCCCACAGATACGCAGTATTTT. The chain is built from TRBV28 and TRBJ2-3; possibly TRBD1 for D (5 bases). This CDR3 has 14 amino acids. Trimming removed 5 bases from V and 2 bases from J, with 11 bases in between. CDR1 MDHEN and CDR2 SYDVKM come from the germline V gene. Drawing the rest from reference TRBV28 and TRBJ2-3, the complete variable domain is DVKVTQSSRYLVKRTGEKVFLECVQDMDHENMFWYRQDPGLGLRLIYFSYDVKMKEKGDIPEGYSVSREKKERFSLILESASTNQTSMYLCASSPDSPTDTQYFGPGTRLTVL.

The J gene is TRBJ2-1, the V gene TRBV28, with D possibly matching TRBD2 (5 bases). Germline V lookup: CDR1 MDHEN, CDR2 SYDVKM. V was clipped by 6 bases and J by 4 bases, with 10 bases between them. This CDR3 spans 13 amino acids. The chain's CDR3 is CASRRRGYNEQFF. In DNA form, the CDR3 reads TGTGCCAGCAGGCGCCGGGGTTACAATGAGCAGTTCTTC.

The chain couples TRBV9 to TRBJ2-1, with 15 positions matching TRBD2. Losses at the gene ends were 6 bases for V and 2 bases for J; bases not matched to a gene: 12. The CDR3 length is 19 residues. Germline-derived CDR1 and CDR2 are SGDLS and YYNGEE. DNA for the CDR3: TGTGCCAGCACCGGGGGGTTGGGACTAGCGGGAGGTCCCTACAATGAGCAGTTCTTC. It yields the protein CASTGGLGLAGGPYNEQFF.

This clone has only a few counts. The CDR3 coding sequence is TGTGCCACCGGGACAGGGTATCGGGATGAGCAGTTCTTC. Residues: CATGTGYRDEQFF. The chain employs TRBV2 and TRBJ2-1, with 9 bases aligning to TRBD1. J gave up 8 bases and V 10 bases, and 9 bases lay outside the gene matches. CDR1 is SNHLY, CDR2 FYNNEI, per germline. The CDR3 loop spans 13 amino acids. Supplemented by reference TRBV2 and TRBJ2-1, the full variable domain reads EPEVTQTPSHQVTQMGQEVILRCVPISNHLYFYWYRQILGQKVEFLVSFYNNEISEKSEIFDDQFSVERPDGSNFTLKIRSTKLEDSAMYFCATGTGYRDEQFFGPGTRLTVL.

The CDR3 here is CASGGRAPFF. In DNA form, the CDR3 reads TGTGCCAGCGGTGGGCGGGCGCCGTTCTTC. V gene TRBV2 combines with J gene TRBJ2-1; D is perhaps TRBD2 (5 bases). With 8 bases removed from V and 15 bases from J, the gap between germline ends came to 14 bases. Germline V gene lookup returns CDR1 SNHLY and CDR2 FYNNEI. This CDR3 spans 10 amino acids.

This rearrangement joins TRBV9 to TRBJ2-3; 8 bases fit TRBD2. Germline CDR1 is SGDLS and CDR2 is YYNGEE. CDR3 length: 15 residues. V lost 4 bases to trimming and J lost 3 bases; unmatched junction nucleotides: 7. In DNA form, the CDR3 reads TGTGCCAGCAGCCCCGGGACTAGTATAACAGATACGCAGTATTTT. Translating it yields CASSPGTSITDTQYF.

The chain combines TRBV6-5 with TRBJ1-5; 8 nucleotides agree with TRBD1. The J segment lost 4 bases and the V segment lost 5 bases, leaving 4 bases of the junction unmatched. The CDR3 runs to 14 residues. Germline loops: CDR1 MNHEY, CDR2 SVGAGI. DNA for the CDR3: TGTGCCAGCAGTACACAGGGGGGTAATCAGCCCCAGCATTTT. It is translated as CASSTQGGNQPQHF.

This clone was detected once. V and J are TRBV11-2 and TRBJ2-3; D gene ambiguous. Germline values: CDR1 SGHAT, CDR2 FQNNGV. The V end was cut by 1 base, the J end by 1 base, with 9 bases between. The CDR3 sequence is 15 residues long. The CDR3: CASSLGVAGTDTQYF. The CDR3 nucleotides are TGTGCCAGCAGCTTAGGCGTGGCAGGCACAGATACGCAGTATTTT.

The chain employs TRBV10-3 and TRBJ1-3; D is possibly TRBD1 (5 bases). Germline values: CDR1 ENHRY, CDR2 SYGVKD. The CDR3 contains 14 residues. Trimming took 2 bases from V and 2 from J, leaving 7 bases between them. The CDR3 is CAISEKGTGNTIYF. The CDR3 bases are TGTGCCATCAGTGAGAAGGGGACTGGAAACACCATATATTTT.

The rearrangement links TRBV18 to TRBJ1-1; D possibly corresponds to TRBD1 (5 bases). CDR3 length: 11 residues. Germline V gene lookup returns CDR1 KGHSH and CDR2 LQKENI. With 3 bases removed from V and 10 bases from J, the gap between germline ends came to 9 bases. CDR3: CASSPGDLAFF. The CDR3 DNA follows: TGTGCCAGCTCACCGGGGGATCTAGCTTTCTTT.

The chain recombines TRBV27 with TRBJ2-7; D might be TRBD1 (6 bases). The CDR3 totals 13 residues. From germline, CDR1 is MNHEY and CDR2 SMNVEV (reference sequence). The V end was cut by 9 bases, the J end by 3 bases, with 15 bases between. CDR3 in amino acids: CASSPTGFYEQYF. In DNA, the CDR3 is TGTGCCAGTTCCCCAACAGGGTTCTACGAGCAGTACTTC.

This sequence joins TRBV5-6 and TRBJ2-7; D is unclear. From germline, CDR1 is SGHDT and CDR2 YYEEEE. Trimming pared 0 bases from V and 2 bases from J, leaving 15 bases between. The CDR3 loop spans 16 amino acids. CDR3 sequence: CASSLAPRLMAYEQYF. The CDR3 bases are TGTGCCAGCAGCTTGGCCCCACGGTTGATGGCCTACGAGCAGTACTTC.

The rearrangement uses TRBV5-6 and TRBJ2-7; D not resolved. V was trimmed by 0 bases and J by 0 bases, leaving 10 bases between them. CDR3 length equals 15 residues. The germline CDR1 and CDR2 sequences are SGHDT and YYEEEE. CDR3 region: CASSLEATSSYEQYF. The DNA for the CDR3 is TGTGCCAGCAGCTTGGAGGCCACGAGCTCCTACGAGCAGTACTTC.

This rearrangement joins TRBV29-1 to TRBJ2-5, with D possibly TRBD1 on 7 matching bases. Trimming shortened V by 3 bases and J by 4 bases, and 18 bases separated the two germline ends. CDR3 length: 15 residues. CDR1 SQVTM and CDR2 ANQGSEA come from the germline V gene. This CDR3 is CSVDGVRGAGETQYF. CDR3 nucleotides: TGCAGCGTTGATGGAGTCAGGGGGGCGGGAGAGACCCAGTACTTC.

This CDR3 is CASSIRRLRSYNEQFF. In DNA form, the CDR3 reads TGTGCCAGTAGTATAAGGCGGCTACGCTCCTACAATGAGCAGTTCTTC. The V gene is TRBV19, the J gene TRBJ2-1; D remains ambiguous. CDR1 LNHDA and CDR2 SQIVND come from the germline V gene (reference sequence). The V end was cut by 2 bases, the J end by 0 bases, with 11 bases between. The CDR3 consists of 16 residues.

This chain joins TRBV27 and TRBJ1-2, with D tentatively TRBD1 (5 bases). In germline, CDR1 is MNHEY, CDR2 SMNVEV (reference sequence). The CDR3 extends over 14 amino acids. The V and J ends lost 9 bases and 8 bases respectively, with 22 bases between them. The CDR3 reads CARSDPGREKGYTF. In nucleotides, the CDR3 is TGTGCCAGGTCGGACCCAGGGAGGGAGAAGGGCTACACCTTC.

The V and J genes are TRBV9 and TRBJ1-4; 7 bases are shared with TRBD1. Germline trimming cut 4 bases from V and 1 base from J; bases unmatched to any gene: 4. Looked up from germline, CDR1 is SGDLS and CDR2 is YYNGEE. This CDR3 contains 15 residues. The CDR3 coding sequence is TGTGCCAGCAGCACAGGGGACAGAACTAATGAAAAACTGTTTTTT. The encoded protein is CASSTGDRTNEKLFF.

This chain links TRBV13 with TRBJ2-7, with D perhaps matching TRBD2 (6 bases). Germline V lookup: CDR1 PRHDT, CDR2 FYEKMQ (reference sequence). The CDR3 runs to 16 residues. V was trimmed by 0 bases and J by 12 bases, leaving 24 bases between them. The CDR3 DNA follows: TGTGCCAGCAGCTTAGGCCTTGGTAGCGGACCCTCAAAGCCGTACTTC. Encoded protein: CASSLGLGSGPSKPYF.

The chain links TRBV7-9 to TRBJ2-7; D possibly corresponds to TRBD1 (6 bases). CDR1 SEHNR and CDR2 FQNEAQ come from the germline V gene (reference sequence). The CDR3 contains 15 residues. Trimming took 5 bases from V and 1 from J, leaving 15 bases between them. The CDR3 nucleotides read TGTGCCAGCAGCCGCGGACAGAGCGCATCCTACGAGCAGTACTTC. This translates into CASSRGQSASYEQYF.

V and J are TRBV5-4 and TRBJ1-1; TRBD1 matches at 9 bases. The CDR3 extends over 12 amino acids. Germline V gene lookup returns CDR1 SGHNT and CDR2 YYREEE (reference sequence). Unmatched junction bases numbered 2, after V lost 3 bases and J lost 8 bases. The CDR3 loop is CASSWGTGEAFF. The CDR3 coding sequence is TGTGCCAGCAGCTGGGGGACAGGGGAAGCTTTCTTT.